This T cell receptor (beta chain) was recorded in a study of shared clonotypes between healthy human individuals. Germline loops: CDR1 SGHNT, CDR2 YYREEE (reference sequence). This CDR3 contains 16 residues. The V gene end was trimmed by 4 bases and the J gene end by 3 bases; junction bases not matched to a gene: 4. General study findings and limits: Clonotypes which were not shared had lower generation probabilities than clonotypes that all four donors shared.

In replicate PCRs of sorted subsets, roughly 210 ng DNA, approximately 30,000 T cell genomes, was used. Sequencing was performed with immunoSEQ multiplex PCR; in TCRdb, only in-frame clones are kept and a portion is missing. The sample has 500,000 or so clones; around 96% are singletons. In regard to this clone: Antigen unknown.

This sequence originates from a woman in her 30s in good health. The source material was naive CD4+ T cells sorted from blood. Subset denoted: CD45RA+ positively selected. The gene calls are TRBV5-4 and TRBJ2-1; 13 positions match TRBD2. CDR3 DNA: TGTGCCAGCAGCGATGGACTAGCGGGAGTCTACAATGAGCAGTTCTTC. Translated, it gives CASSDGLAGVYNEQFF. Full variable domain (outside the CDR3, taken from reference TRBV5-4 and TRBJ2-1): ETGVTQSPTHLIKTRGQQVTLRCSSQSGHNTVSWYQQALGQGPQFIFQYYREEENGRGNFPPRFSGLQFPNYSSELNVNALELDDSALYLCASSDGLAGVYNEQFFGPGTRLTVL.